These 9 T cell receptor beta chains share one sample of origin, sequenced in a study of glioma-infiltrating T cells. TCR alpha and beta CDR3 regions were amplified from RNA using iRepertoire nested multiplex PCR. TCRdb recomputed calls from the multiplex PCR reads with MiXCR, one row per CDR3 protein. The sample has a few hundred thousand distinct CDR3 sequences, 41% seen once. Sequenced sample: glioma tissue, nonneoplastic brain tissue, or PBMCs (not recorded which). The origin of the receptors is a human donor with low-grade glioma or glioblastoma, undergoing nonglioma brain surgery, or in good health (not recorded which).

The J gene is TRBJ2-1, the V gene TRBV2; 7 nucleotides line up with TRBD2. From germline, CDR1 is SNHLY and CDR2 FYNNEI. The CDR3 is 15 residues long. V lost 7 bases to trimming and J lost 4 bases; unmatched junction nucleotides: 10. The CDR3 spells CASTYSGSGYNEQFF. For the CDR3, the DNA is TGTGCCAGCACATATAGCGGGTCCGGTTACAATGAGCAGTTCTTC.

The count of this clonotype is one. A much larger clone differs by one base, so this may be a read error. The rearrangement joins TRBV7-2 to TRBJ1-1; possibly TRBD1 for D (5 bases). Germline lookup yields CDR1 SGHTA and CDR2 FQGNSA. CDR3 length: 14 residues. V was shortened by 3 bases and J by 6 bases, with 14 bases between the two germline ends. Here the CDR3 DNA reads TGTGCCAGCAGCTTTTCCGGGGCCGGCGCTGAAGCTTTCTTT. Its protein product is CASSFSGAGAEAFF. The full variable domain, with the rest looked up from reference TRBV7-2 and TRBJ1-1, is GAGVSQSPSNKVTEKGKDVELRCDPISGHTALYWYRQSLGQGLEFLIYFQGNSAPDKSGLPSDRFSAERTGGSVSTLTIQRTQQEDSAVYLCASSFSGAGAEAFFGQGTRLTVV.

This chain links TRBV25-1 with TRBJ2-1; perhaps TRBD1 as D (6 bases). The V gene's germline CDR1 is MGHDK and CDR2 SYGVNS. V gave up 5 bases and J gave up 8 bases, with 13 bases separating them. The length of the CDR3 is 13 residues. CDR3 loop: CASSPYRVDEQFF. CDR3 sequence (DNA): TGTGCCAGCAGTCCTTACAGGGTCGATGAGCAGTTCTTC.

Concerning this clonotype: A much larger clone lies a single base off, so this may be a read error. The chain joins TRBV6-2 or TRBV6-3 to TRBJ2-4; D remains unclear. The V gene's germline CDR1 is MNHEY and CDR2 SVGEGT. The CDR3 runs 16 residues. The CDR3, as DNA: TGTGCCGGCAGTTACCACGGCACAATTTCCAAAAACATTCAGTACTTC. It specifies CAGSYHGTISKNIQYF.

This clonotype was found a few times. Germline is not matched at one junction end, which may reflect a read error. The rearrangement joins TRBV7-6 to TRBJ2-7, with 13 nucleotides matching TRBD2. Per the germline V gene, CDR1 is SGHVS and CDR2 is FNYEAQ. The CDR3 covers 15 residues. The chain's CDR3 is CASSNGLAGVYEQYF. DNA of the CDR3: TGTGCTAGCAGCAATGGACTAGCGGGAGTATACGAGCAGTACTTC.

The V gene is TRBV3-1, the J gene TRBJ2-3, with a tentative D call TRBD2 (6 bases). Germline V gene lookup returns CDR1 LGHDT and CDR2 YNNKEL (reference sequence). V was clipped by 3 bases and J by 3 bases, with 10 bases between them. This CDR3 has 14 residues. The CDR3 loop is CASSQHSGTDTQYF. DNA for the CDR3: TGTGCCAGCAGCCAGCATAGCGGAACAGATACGCAGTATTTT.

This clonotype has only a few counts. The gene calls are TRBV6-1 and TRBJ1-1; unclear D gene. With 7 bases removed from V and 1 base from J, the gap between germline ends came to 13 bases. The CDR3 contains 14 residues. The V gene's germline CDR1 is MNHNS and CDR2 SASEGT. CDR3 loop: CASIRTGWNTEAFF. The DNA for the CDR3 is TGTGCCAGCATTCGGACGGGTTGGAACACTGAAGCTTTCTTT.

This clonotype turned up a few times. CDR3 coding DNA: TGCAGCGTTAATTTTGACATCGACACTGAAGCTTTCTTT. Protein product: CSVNFDIDTEAFF. This rearrangement joins TRBV29-1 to TRBJ1-1; D is undetermined. Germline lookup yields CDR1 SQVTM and CDR2 ANQGSEA. The V and J ends lost 5 bases and 3 bases respectively, with 13 bases between them. The CDR3 sequence is 13 residues long.

The gene calls are TRBV6-1 and TRBJ2-7, with 10 bases matching TRBD2. Gene TRBJ2-5 matches the end of the DNA better, so the J call may be wrong. Germline values: CDR1 MNHNS, CDR2 SASEGT. The CDR3 has 16 amino acids. CDR3 in amino acids: CASSRGLAEGEKTQYF. The CDR3 nucleotides read TGTGCCAGCAGTCGCGGACTAGCGGAGGGGGAAAAGACCCAGTACTTC.